These 6 T cell receptor beta chains were all obtained from the same sample, sequenced in a study of shared clonotypes between healthy human individuals. Here immunoSEQ multiplex PCR was the method, and the copy in TCRdb shows in-frame clones only, minus some. The table lists 2 million or so clones, about 95% of them singletons. Sequencing was carried out using naive CD4+ T cells sorted from blood. Indicated subset: CD45RA+ positively selected. These receptor sequences come from a man younger than 30 in good health.

The genes are TRBV11-2 and TRBJ1-2; a weak D match, TRBD1 (5 bases). The CDR3 is 13 residues long. With 5 bases removed from V and 7 bases from J, the gap between germline ends came to 14 bases. Germline lookup yields CDR1 SGHAT and CDR2 FQNNGV. As DNA, the CDR3 is TGTGCCAGCAGCCACGAGGGGTTGAGTGGCTACACCTTC. Its protein is CASSHEGLSGYTF.

The V and J genes are TRBV5-6 and TRBJ1-4; a weak D match, TRBD1 (5 bases). The CDR3 contains 15 residues. Germline CDR1 is SGHDT and CDR2 is YYEEEE. V was clipped by 2 bases and J by 2 bases, with 10 bases between them. CDR3 loop: CASSFPGRTNEKLFF. CDR3 DNA: TGTGCCAGCAGCTTTCCGGGGCGGACTAATGAAAAACTGTTTTTT.

The genes are TRBV7-9 and TRBJ2-1, with 7 bases fitting TRBD2. Germline lookup yields CDR1 SEHNR and CDR2 FQNEAQ (reference sequence). The CDR3 has 16 residues. Unmatched junction bases numbered 11, after V lost 2 bases and J lost 7 bases. The CDR3 here is CASSLTRGGSFNEQFF. In nucleotides, the CDR3 is TGTGCCAGCAGCTTAACTAGGGGCGGGAGTTTTAATGAGCAGTTCTTC.

The rearrangement links TRBV6-1 to TRBJ1-5; D is uncertain. Germline CDR1 reads MNHNS; CDR2 reads SASEGT. Trimming left V 2 bases short and J 2 bases short, with 13 bases between. There are 16 residues in the CDR3. The CDR3 DNA reads TGTGCCAGCAGTGAATGGGAAGGGAAGGGCAATCAGCCCCAGCATTTT. Encoded protein: CASSEWEGKGNQPQHF.

This chain connects TRBV27 to TRBJ2-3; D is ambiguous. CDR1 and CDR2 from the germline V gene are MNHEY and SMNVEV (reference sequence). The V end was cut by 2 bases, the J end by 2 bases, with 14 bases between. This CDR3 has 16 amino acids. In DNA form, the CDR3 reads TGTGCCAGCAGTTTAGGTGGCCCGAAGGCCACAGATACGCAGTATTTT. This gives the protein CASSLGGPKATDTQYF.

Concerning this clone: Other DNA sequences in this sample translate to the same CDR3. This chain uses TRBV27 with TRBJ1-5; possibly TRBD1 for D (6 bases). This CDR3 has 12 residues. Trimming stripped 9 bases from V and 2 bases from J, with 8 bases between. Germline V CDR1 and CDR2: MNHEY, SMNVEV (reference sequence). As DNA, the CDR3 is TGTGCCAGTAGACAGGGCAATCAGCCCCAGCATTTT. It codes for CASRQGNQPQHF.